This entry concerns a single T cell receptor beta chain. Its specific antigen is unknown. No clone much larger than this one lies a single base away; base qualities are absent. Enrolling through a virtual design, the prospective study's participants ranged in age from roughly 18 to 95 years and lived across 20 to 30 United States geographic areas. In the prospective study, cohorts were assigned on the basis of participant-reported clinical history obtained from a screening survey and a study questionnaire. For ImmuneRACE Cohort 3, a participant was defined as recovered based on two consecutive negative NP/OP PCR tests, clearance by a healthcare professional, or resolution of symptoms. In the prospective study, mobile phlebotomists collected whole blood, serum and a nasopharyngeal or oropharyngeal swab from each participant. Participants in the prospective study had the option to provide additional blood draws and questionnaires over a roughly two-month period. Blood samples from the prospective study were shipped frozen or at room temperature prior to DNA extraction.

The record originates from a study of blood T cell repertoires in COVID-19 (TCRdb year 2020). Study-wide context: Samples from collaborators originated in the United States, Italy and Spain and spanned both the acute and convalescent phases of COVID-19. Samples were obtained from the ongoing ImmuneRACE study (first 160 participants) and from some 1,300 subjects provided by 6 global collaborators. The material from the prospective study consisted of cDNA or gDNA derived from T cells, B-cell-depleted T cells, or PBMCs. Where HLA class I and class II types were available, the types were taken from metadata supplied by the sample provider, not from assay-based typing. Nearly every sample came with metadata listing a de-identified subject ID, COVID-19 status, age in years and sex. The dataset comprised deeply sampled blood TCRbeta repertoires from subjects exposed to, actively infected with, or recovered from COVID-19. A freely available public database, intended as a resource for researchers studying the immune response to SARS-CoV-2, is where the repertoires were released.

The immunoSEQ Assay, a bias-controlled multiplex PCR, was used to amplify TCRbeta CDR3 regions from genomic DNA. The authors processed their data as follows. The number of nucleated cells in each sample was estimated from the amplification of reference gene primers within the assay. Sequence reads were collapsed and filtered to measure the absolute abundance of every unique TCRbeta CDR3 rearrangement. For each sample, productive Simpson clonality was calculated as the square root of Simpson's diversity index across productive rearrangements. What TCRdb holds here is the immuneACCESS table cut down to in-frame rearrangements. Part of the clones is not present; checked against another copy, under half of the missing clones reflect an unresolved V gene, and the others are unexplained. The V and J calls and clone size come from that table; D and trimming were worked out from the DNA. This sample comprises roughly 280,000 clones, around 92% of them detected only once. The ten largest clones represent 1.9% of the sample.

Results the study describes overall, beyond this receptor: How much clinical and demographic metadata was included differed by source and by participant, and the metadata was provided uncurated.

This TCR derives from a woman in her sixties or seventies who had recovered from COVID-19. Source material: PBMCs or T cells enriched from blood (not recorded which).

Read as DNA, the sequence is TGTGCCAGCAGCTTAAGCACAGGTTTAGACGAAAAACTGTTTTTT. Translated, it gives CASSLSTGLDEKLFF. The rearranged segments are TRBV7-8 and TRBJ1-4, and perhaps TRBD1 as D gene, on 5 matching bases. In the germline V gene, CDR1 corresponds to SGHVS and CDR2 to FQNEAQ. CDR3 length: 15 amino acids, cysteine to phenylalanine. CDR3 DNA is the only sequence kept; it has 45 bases, read in frame from the first base. V loses 2 bases, J loses 8 bases, and the germline ends lie 15 bases apart. When the CDR3 is completed using the reference TRBV7-8 and TRBJ1-4 genes on either side, the full variable domain is GAGVSQSPRYKVAKRGQDVALRCDPISGHVSLFWYQQALGQGPEFLTYFQNEAQLDKSGLPSDRFFAERPEGSVSTLKIQRTQQEDSAVYLCASSLSTGLDEKLFFGSGTQLSVL.